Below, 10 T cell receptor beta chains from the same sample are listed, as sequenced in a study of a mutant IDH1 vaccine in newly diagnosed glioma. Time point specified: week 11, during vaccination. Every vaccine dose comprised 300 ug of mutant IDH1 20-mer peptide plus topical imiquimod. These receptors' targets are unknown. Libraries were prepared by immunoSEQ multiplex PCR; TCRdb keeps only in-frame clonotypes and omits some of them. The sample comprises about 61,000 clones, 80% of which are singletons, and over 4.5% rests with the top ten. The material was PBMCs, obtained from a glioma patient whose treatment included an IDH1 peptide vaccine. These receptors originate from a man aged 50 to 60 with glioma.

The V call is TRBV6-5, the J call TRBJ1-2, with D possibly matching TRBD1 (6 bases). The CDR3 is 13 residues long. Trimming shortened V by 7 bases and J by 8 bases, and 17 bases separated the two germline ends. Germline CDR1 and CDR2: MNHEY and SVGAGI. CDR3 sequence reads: CASTWGLQAGYTF. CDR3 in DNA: TGTGCCAGCACCTGGGGGCTACAGGCGGGCTACACCTTC.

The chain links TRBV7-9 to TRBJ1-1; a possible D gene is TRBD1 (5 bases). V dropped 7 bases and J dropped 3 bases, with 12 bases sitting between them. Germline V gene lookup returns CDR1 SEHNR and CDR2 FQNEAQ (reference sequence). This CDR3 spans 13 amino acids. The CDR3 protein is CASTFGGDTEAFF. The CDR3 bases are TGTGCCAGCACCTTCGGGGGGGACACTGAAGCTTTCTTT.

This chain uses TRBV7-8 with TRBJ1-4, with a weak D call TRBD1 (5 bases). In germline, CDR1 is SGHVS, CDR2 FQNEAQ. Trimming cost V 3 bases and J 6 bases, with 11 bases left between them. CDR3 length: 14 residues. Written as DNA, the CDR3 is TGTGCCAGCAGCTTGGGGGAAGTGGATGAAAAACTGTTTTTT. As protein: CASSLGEVDEKLFF.

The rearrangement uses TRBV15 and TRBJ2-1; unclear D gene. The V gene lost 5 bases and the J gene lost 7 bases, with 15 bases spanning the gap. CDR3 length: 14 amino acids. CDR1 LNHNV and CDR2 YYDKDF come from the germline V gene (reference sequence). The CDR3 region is CATSPMRRDNEQFF. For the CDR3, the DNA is TGTGCCACCAGCCCTATGCGAAGGGATAATGAGCAGTTCTTC. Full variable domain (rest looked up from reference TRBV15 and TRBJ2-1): DAMVIQNPRYQVTQFGKPVTLSCSQTLNHNVMYWYQQKSSQAPKLLFHYYDKDFNNEADTPDNFQSRRPNTSFCFLDIRSPGLGDTAMYLCATSPMRRDNEQFFGPGTRLTVL.

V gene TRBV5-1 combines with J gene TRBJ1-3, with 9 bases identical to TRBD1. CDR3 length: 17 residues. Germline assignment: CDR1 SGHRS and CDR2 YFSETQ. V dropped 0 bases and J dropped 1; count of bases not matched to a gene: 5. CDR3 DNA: TGCGCCAGCAGCTTGGGGACAGGGGATCGGTCTGGAAACACCATATATTTT. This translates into CASSLGTGDRSGNTIYF.

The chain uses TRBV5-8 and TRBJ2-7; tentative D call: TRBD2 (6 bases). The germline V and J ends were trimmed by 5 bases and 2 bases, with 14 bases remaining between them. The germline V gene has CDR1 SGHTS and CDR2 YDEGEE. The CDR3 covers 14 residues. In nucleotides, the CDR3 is TGTGCCAGCAGTTACGGGACTCCAACCTACGAGCAGTACTTC. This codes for CASSYGTPTYEQYF.

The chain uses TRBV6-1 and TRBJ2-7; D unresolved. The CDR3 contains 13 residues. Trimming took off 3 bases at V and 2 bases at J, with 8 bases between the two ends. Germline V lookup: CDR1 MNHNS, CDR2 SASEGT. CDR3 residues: CASSDGWAYEQYF. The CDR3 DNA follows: TGTGCCAGCAGTGATGGGTGGGCCTACGAGCAGTACTTC.

CDR3 DNA: TGTGCCATCAGTGAGTCGACTACCTTTTCTGGGGCCAACGTCCTGACTTTC. Translated: CAISESTTFSGANVLTF. V is TRBV10-3 and J is TRBJ2-6; D perhaps matches TRBD2 (5 bases). CDR3 size: 17 residues. From germline, CDR1 is ENHRY and CDR2 SYGVKD. With 0 bases removed from V and 1 base from J, the gap between germline ends came to 10 bases.

This CDR3 reads CASSLGGVNSPLHF. Here the CDR3 DNA reads TGTGCCAGCAGCTTAGGGGGAGTGAATTCACCCCTCCACTTT. The V call is TRBV5-4, the J call TRBJ1-6; D perhaps matches TRBD1 (6 bases). Germline CDR1 SGHNT, CDR2 YYREEE (reference sequence). The CDR3 consists of 14 residues. Trimming pared 2 bases from V and 7 bases from J, leaving 10 bases between.

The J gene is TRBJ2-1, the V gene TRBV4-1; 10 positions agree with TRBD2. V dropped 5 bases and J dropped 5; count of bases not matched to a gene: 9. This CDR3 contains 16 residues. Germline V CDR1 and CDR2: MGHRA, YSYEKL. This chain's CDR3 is CASSSSPSGSHNEQFF. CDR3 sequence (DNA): TGCGCCAGCAGCTCAAGCCCTAGCGGGAGTCACAATGAGCAGTTCTTC.